What follows are 9 T cell receptor beta chains derived from one specimen sequenced in a study of response to subunit inactivated influenza vaccine. Via MiXCR, TCRdb re-called the RT-PCR reads, giving one row per CDR3 protein. The sample holds 860,000 or so distinct CDR3 sequences, 21% seen once. Material: PBMCs from blood, obtained less than 6 days after vaccination. The origin of the receptors is a man between 50 and 59 years old who received an inactivated influenza vaccine.

This clonotype was picked up a small number of times. J is TRBJ1-5 and V is TRBV20-1, with D possibly matching TRBD1 (6 bases). Germline values: CDR1 DFQATT, CDR2 SNEGSKA (reference sequence). Trimming stripped 5 bases from V and 4 bases from J, with 15 bases between. This CDR3 region has 14 residues. The CDR3 protein is CSAWRGGGNQPQHF. In DNA, the CDR3 is TGCAGTGCTTGGAGGGGGGGCGGGAATCAGCCCCAGCATTTT.

The rearrangement joins TRBV20-1 to TRBJ2-5; D may be TRBD2 (10 bases). Trimming left V 0 bases short and J 5 bases short, with 25 bases between. This CDR3 is 18 amino acids long. CDR1 is DFQATT, CDR2 SNEGSKA, per germline (reference sequence). This CDR3 reads CSARDRTLSGGTGETQYF. In DNA form, the CDR3 reads TGCAGTGCTAGAGATCGAACTCTTAGCGGGGGGACAGGGGAGACCCAGTACTTC.

This clonotype has only a few counts. V usage is TRBV12-3 or TRBV12-4 and J usage is TRBJ1-5, with D perhaps matching TRBD1 (6 bases). The germline V and J ends were trimmed by 0 bases and 11 bases, with 14 bases remaining between them. The CDR3 spans 14 residues. CDR3 bases: TGTGCCAGCAGTTTAGCAACAGGGCCCGGGTCCCAGCATTTT. This translates into CASSLATGPGSQHF.

The V gene is TRBV7-6, the J gene TRBJ2-3; a possible D gene is TRBD2 (5 bases). V was trimmed by 0 bases and J by 5 bases, leaving 9 bases between them. CDR1 is SGHVS, CDR2 FNYEAQ, per germline. The CDR3 extends over 14 amino acids. CDR3 amino acids: CASSLAEVRDTQYF. The CDR3 DNA sequence: TGTGCCAGCAGCTTAGCGGAGGTTAGAGATACGCAGTATTTT.

The V and J genes are TRBV20-1 and TRBJ2-7, with D possibly called TRBD1 or TRBD2 (5 bases each). Germline lookup yields CDR1 DFQATT and CDR2 SNEGSKA (reference sequence). The V and J ends lost 1 base and 3 bases respectively, with 13 bases between them. The CDR3 is 14 residues long. The CDR3 bases are TGCAGTGCTAGAGGGAGGCAGGGTCTCTACGAGCAGTACTTC. It encodes CSARGRQGLYEQYF.

J is TRBJ2-1 and V is TRBV11-2; 10 nucleotides agree with TRBD2. J gave up 10 bases and V 5 bases, and 20 bases lay outside the gene matches. This CDR3 is 18 amino acids long. CDR1 and CDR2 (germline): SGHAT, FQNNGV. DNA for the CDR3: TGTGCCAGCAGCCCGCGAAGGGTGGCAGCGGGAGGGGTTGGGGAGCAGTTCTTC. It translates to CASSPRRVAAGGVGEQFF.

The chain is built from TRBV7-8 and TRBJ2-3; 9 bases align to TRBD2. CDR1 SGHVS and CDR2 FQNEAQ come from the germline V gene. The CDR3 has 19 amino acids. The V segment lost 0 bases and the J segment 6 bases; nucleotides outside the gene matches: 16. The CDR3 sequence: CASSLAPVTAGGPRDTQYF. The CDR3 region has the DNA TGTGCCAGCAGCTTAGCGCCGGTTACTGCGGGAGGGCCCAGGGATACGCAGTATTTT.

There are many counts of this clonotype. The chain couples TRBV6-5 to TRBJ2-7; 7 bases are shared with TRBD1. This CDR3 is built from 12 residues. J was trimmed by 7 bases and V by 6 bases; bases with no gene match: 6. CDR1 and CDR2 (germline): MNHEY, SVGAGI. In DNA form, the CDR3 reads TGTGCCAGCAGCGGGACAGCTTGGGAGCAGTACTTC. Its protein product is CASSGTAWEQYF.

The chain joins TRBV11-1 to TRBJ2-2; maybe TRBD1 (5 bases). Germline CDR1 and CDR2: SGHAT and FQDESV (reference sequence). Trimming removed 4 bases from V and 1 base from J, with 19 bases in between. This CDR3 spans 18 amino acids. CDR3 sequence: CASSSTVQVNKNTGELFF. The CDR3 bases are TGTGCCAGCAGCTCGACCGTACAGGTGAATAAGAACACCGGGGAGCTGTTTTTT.